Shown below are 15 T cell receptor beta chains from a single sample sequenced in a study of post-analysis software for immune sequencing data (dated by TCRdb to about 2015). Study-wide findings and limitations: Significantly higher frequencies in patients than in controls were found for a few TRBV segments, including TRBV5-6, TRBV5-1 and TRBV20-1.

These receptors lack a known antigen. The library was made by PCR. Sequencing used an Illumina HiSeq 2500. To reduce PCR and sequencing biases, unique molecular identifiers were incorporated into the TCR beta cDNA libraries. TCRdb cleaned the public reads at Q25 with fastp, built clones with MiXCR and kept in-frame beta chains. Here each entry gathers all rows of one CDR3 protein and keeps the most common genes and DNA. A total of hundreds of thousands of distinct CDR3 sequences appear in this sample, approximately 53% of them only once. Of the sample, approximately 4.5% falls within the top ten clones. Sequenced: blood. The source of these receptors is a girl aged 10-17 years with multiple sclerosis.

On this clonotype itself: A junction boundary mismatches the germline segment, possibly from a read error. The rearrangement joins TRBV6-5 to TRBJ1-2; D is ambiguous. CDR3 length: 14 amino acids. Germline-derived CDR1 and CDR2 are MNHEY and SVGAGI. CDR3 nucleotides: TGTGCCAGCAGTTACGGTCAGAGAAACTATGGTTACACCTTC. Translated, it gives CASSYGQRNYGYTF.

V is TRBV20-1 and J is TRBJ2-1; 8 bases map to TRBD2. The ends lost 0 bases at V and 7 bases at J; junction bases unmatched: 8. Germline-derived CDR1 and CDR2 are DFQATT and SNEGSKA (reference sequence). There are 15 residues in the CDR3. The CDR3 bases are TGCAGTGCTAGAGATGGGCGGGAGGTGGGTAATGAGCAGTTCTTC. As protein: CSARDGREVGNEQFF.

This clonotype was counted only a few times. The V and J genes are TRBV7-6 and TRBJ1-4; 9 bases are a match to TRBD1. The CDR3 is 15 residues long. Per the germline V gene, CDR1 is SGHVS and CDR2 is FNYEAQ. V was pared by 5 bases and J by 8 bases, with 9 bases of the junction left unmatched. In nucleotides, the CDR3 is TGTGCCAGCAGCCCCCGGGACAGGGTTTACGAAAAACTGTTTTTT. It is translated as CASSPRDRVYEKLFF.

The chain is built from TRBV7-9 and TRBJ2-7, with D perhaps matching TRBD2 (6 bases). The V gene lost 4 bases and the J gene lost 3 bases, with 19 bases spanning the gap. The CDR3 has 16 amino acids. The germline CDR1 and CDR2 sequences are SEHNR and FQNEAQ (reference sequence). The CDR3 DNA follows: TGTGCCAGCAGCTCGTACCAGGGACTCGGAAACTACGAGCAGTACTTC. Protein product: CASSSYQGLGNYEQYF.

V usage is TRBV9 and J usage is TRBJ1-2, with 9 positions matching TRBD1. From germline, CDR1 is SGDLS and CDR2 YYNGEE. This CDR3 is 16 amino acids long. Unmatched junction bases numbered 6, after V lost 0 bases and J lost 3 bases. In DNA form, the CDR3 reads TGTGCCAGCAGCGTAGAGGGACAGGGAAATCACTATGGCTACACCTTC. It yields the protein CASSVEGQGNHYGYTF.

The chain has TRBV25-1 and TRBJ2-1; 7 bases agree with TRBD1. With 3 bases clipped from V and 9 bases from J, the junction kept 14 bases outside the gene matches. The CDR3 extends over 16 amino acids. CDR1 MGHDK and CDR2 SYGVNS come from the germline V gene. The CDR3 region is CASSDRQGRSHGEQFF. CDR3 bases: TGTGCCAGCAGTGACCGACAGGGAAGGAGCCATGGTGAGCAGTTCTTC.

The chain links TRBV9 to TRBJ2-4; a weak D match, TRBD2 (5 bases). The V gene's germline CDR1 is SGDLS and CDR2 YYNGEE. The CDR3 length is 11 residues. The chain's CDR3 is CVTAREDCQYF. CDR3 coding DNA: TGTGTCACAGCCCGGGAAGATTGCCAGTACTTC.

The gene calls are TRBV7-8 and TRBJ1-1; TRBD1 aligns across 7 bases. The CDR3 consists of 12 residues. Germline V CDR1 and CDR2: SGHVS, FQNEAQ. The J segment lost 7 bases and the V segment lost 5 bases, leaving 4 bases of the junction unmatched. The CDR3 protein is CASSQDRLEAFF. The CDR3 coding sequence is TGTGCCAGCAGCCAGGACAGGCTTGAAGCTTTCTTT.

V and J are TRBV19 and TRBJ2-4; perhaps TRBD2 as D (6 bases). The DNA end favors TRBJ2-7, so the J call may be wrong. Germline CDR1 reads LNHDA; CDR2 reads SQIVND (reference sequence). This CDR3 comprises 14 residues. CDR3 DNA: TGTGCCAGTAGTCCCCCGGGACTCCTCTACGAGCAGTACTTC. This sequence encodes CASSPPGLLYEQYF.

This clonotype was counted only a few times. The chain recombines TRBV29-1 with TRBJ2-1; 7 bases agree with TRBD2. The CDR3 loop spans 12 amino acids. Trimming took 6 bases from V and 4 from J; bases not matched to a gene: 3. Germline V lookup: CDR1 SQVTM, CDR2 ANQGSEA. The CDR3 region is CSVPAGYNEQFF. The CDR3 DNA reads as TGCAGCGTGCCAGCGGGGTACAATGAGCAGTTCTTC.

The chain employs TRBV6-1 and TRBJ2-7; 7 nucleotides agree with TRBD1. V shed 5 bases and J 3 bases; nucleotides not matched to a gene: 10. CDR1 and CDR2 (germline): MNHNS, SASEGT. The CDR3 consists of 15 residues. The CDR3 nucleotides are TGTGCCAGCAGTAAGACCCGACAGGGTCACTACGAGCAGTACTTC. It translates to CASSKTRQGHYEQYF.

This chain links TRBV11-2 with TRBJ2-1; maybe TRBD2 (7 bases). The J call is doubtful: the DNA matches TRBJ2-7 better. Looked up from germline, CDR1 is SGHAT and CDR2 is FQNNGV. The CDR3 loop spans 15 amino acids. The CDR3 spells CASSLTRGGAYEQYF. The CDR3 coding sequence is TGTGCCAGCAGCTTAACGCGAGGGGGGGCCTACGAGCAGTACTTC.

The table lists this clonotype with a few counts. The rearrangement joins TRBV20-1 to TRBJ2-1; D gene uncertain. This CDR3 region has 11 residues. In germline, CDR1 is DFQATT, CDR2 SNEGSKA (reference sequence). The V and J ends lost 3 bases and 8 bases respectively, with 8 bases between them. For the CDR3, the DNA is TGCAGTGCTAGTGCCGGGCATGAGCAGTTCTTC. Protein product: CSASAGHEQFF.

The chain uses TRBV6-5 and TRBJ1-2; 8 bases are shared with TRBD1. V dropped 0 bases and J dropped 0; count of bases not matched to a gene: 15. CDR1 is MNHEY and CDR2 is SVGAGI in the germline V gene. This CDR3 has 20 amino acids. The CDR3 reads CASSYSTTGGLWRPNYGYTF. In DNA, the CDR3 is TGTGCCAGCAGTTACTCGACAACAGGGGGTCTCTGGCGGCCTAACTATGGCTACACCTTC.

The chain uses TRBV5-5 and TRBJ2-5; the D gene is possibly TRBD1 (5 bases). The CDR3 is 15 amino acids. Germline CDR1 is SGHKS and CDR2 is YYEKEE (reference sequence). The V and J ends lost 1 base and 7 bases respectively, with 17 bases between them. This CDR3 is CASSLSTDNSGTQYF. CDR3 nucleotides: TGTGCCAGCAGCTTGTCGACAGACAATTCCGGGACCCAGTACTTC.